This T cell receptor (beta chain) was observed in a study of T cell responses to AZD1222 COVID-19 vaccine. General study results and limits: Repertoire sampling happened only post peak T cell response.

Trimming removed 3 bases at V and 5 bases at J, with 13 bases between. Per germline, CDR1 MNHNS and CDR2 SASEGT. The CDR3 consists of 14 residues. Repertoires were generated with immunoSEQ multiplex PCR, while TCRdb's copy carries only in-frame clones and drops some. The sample holds 150,000 to 200,000 clones, more than 90% seen once. A word on this clone: Its antigen is still unknown.

The chain carries TRBV6-1 and TRBJ1-1; D ambiguous. This sequence originates from an adult who received the MenACWY meningococcal vaccine as a control. The sequencing used peripheral blood, collected 28 days after the second dose of the MenACWY control vaccine. CDR3 nucleotide sequence: TGTGCCAGCAGTGAGGTACTGGGAGGGACTGAAGCTTTCTTT. Protein sequence: CASSEVLGGTEAFF.